The rows below give T cell receptor beta chains drawn from one sample of a study of shared clonotypes between healthy human individuals. The assay was immunoSEQ multiplex PCR, and TCRdb's table has in-frame clones only and misses some. The table lists 500,000 to 700,000 clones, about 95% of them singletons, with about 0.11% in the top ten. The sequenced sample consisted of naive CD8+ T cells sorted from blood. The receptors originated from a young woman in good health. The CDR3 runs from the conserved cysteine through the conserved F or W. A D gene is named only where the DNA matches it firmly. Clone size appears in some rows only: once, few, many, or a class for an expanded clone.

V gene	CDR3 length	J gene	D gene	clone size	CDR3 DNA	CDR3 protein
TRBV7-9	12	TRBJ2-7	.	.	TGTGCCAGCAGCTTAGGTAGCGACGAGCAGTACTTC	CASSLGSDEQYF
TRBV29-1	13	TRBJ2-7	TRBD2	.	TGCAGCGTTGTGGGGGGGAGGTCCTACGAGCAGTACTTC	CSVVGGRSYEQYF
TRBV4-1	17	TRBJ2-3	TRBD2	.	TGCGCCAGCAGCCAAGACGGCGGGGGGGGACTGACAGATACGCAGTATTTT	CASSQDGGGGLTDTQYF
TRBV7-9	16	TRBJ1-5	.	.	TGTGCCAGCAGCTCCATGGACGGAGCTTACAATCAGCCCCAGCATTTT	CASSSMDGAYNQPQHF
TRBV10-3	14	TRBJ1-4	TRBD1	.	TGTGCCATCAGTCCCGACAGGGAGGAGGAAAAACTGTTTTTT	CAISPDREEEKLFF
TRBV9	13	TRBJ2-3	.	.	TGTGCCAGCAGCCCCGATGTGGGGTCTACGCAGTATTTT	CASSPDVGSTQYF
TRBV5-4	13	TRBJ1-2	.	.	TGTGCCCTCGGGGGCTTTACGGGGGATGGCTACACCTTC	CALGGFTGDGYTF
TRBV5-4	16	TRBJ2-3	.	once	TGTGCCAGCAGCTTGTCGTCGGGGGTCCGTCCAGATACGCAGTATTTT	CASSLSSGVRPDTQYF
TRBV28	14	TRBJ2-7	.	.	TGTGCCAGCAGTTACACGCACTCTTCCTACGAGCAGTACTTC	CASSYTHSSYEQYF
TRBV27	15	TRBJ2-5	TRBD1	.	TGTGCCAGCCCTTTACCCGGGACAGAACAAGAGACCCAGTACTTC	CASPLPGTEQETQYF
TRBV7-9	15	TRBJ1-1	.	.	TGTGCCAGCAGCCCTCCAGGCAGGGTTTTAACTGAAGCTTTCTTT	CASSPPGRVLTEAFF
TRBV2	11	TRBJ1-1	TRBD1	.	TGTGCCAGCAAACAGGGGGCTGAAGCTTTCTTT	CASKQGAEAFF
TRBV9	16	TRBJ2-2	TRBD2	.	TGTGCCAGCAGCGAGAGACTAGCGGGGCTCACCGGGGAGCTGTTTTTT	CASSERLAGLTGELFF
TRBV2	15	TRBJ2-7	TRBD2	.	TGTGCCAGCAGGGGGGGACTAGCGGGACCCGGCGAGCAGTACTTC	CASRGGLAGPGEQYF
TRBV5-1	16	TRBJ2-1	TRBD2	.	TGCGCCAGCAGCTTGGGAGGGACTAGCGGGGGCATTCGGCAGTTCTTC	CASSLGGTSGGIRQFF
TRBV7-6	11	TRBJ1-1	.	.	TGTGCCAGCAGCTTAGGCAGAGAAGCTTTCTTT	CASSLGREAFF
TRBV29-1	15	TRBJ2-3	TRBD2	.	TGCAGCGCGGGACGGGCGGGAGGAGTCACAGATACGCAGTATTTT	CSAGRAGGVTDTQYF
TRBV6-1	15	TRBJ2-5	TRBD2	.	TGTGCCAGCCCAAGACTAGCGGGAGGCAAGTGGACCCAGTACTTC	CASPRLAGGKWTQYF
TRBV27	14	TRBJ2-1	.	.	TGTGCCAGCAGTTTATCGGGAGTCTACAATGAGCAGTTCTTC	CASSLSGVYNEQFF
TRBV19	14	TRBJ2-1	TRBD1	once	TGTGCCAGTAGTATCCGCAGGGGGCACAATGAGCAGTTCTTC	CASSIRRGHNEQFF
TRBV28	17	TRBJ2-3	TRBD2	.	TGTGCCAGCAGTCTGATAATAGCGGGTGGGGTCACAGATACGCAGTATTTT	CASSLIIAGGVTDTQYF
TRBV5-6	17	TRBJ2-1	TRBD2	.	TGTGCCAGCAGCTTGGGGGCTAGCGGGAGGGACTACAATGAGCAGTTCTTC	CASSLGASGRDYNEQFF
TRBV28	15	TRBJ1-2	.	.	TGTGCCAGCAGTTTTACGACGCAGGGGATCTATGGCTACACCTTC	CASSFTTQGIYGYTF
TRBV7-9	13	TRBJ2-1	.	.	TGTGCCAGCAGCTTAGTTAGCTACAATGAGCAGTTCTTC	CASSLVSYNEQFF
TRBV28	14	TRBJ2-7	TRBD2	.	TGTGCCAGCAGTGGACTAGCGGGAGTCTACGAGCAGTACTTC	CASSGLAGVYEQYF
TRBV30	12	TRBJ1-3	.	.	TGTGCCTGGAGCCACCGACGTAACACCATATATTTT	CAWSHRRNTIYF
TRBV27	16	TRBJ2-1	.	once	TGTGCCAGCAGTTTATCCCCCGGGACGATGCGCAATGAGCAGTTCTTC	CASSLSPGTMRNEQFF
TRBV28	18	TRBJ2-2	.	.	TGTGCCAGCAGTCCACCCATAACTAGTATGCTTAACACCGGGGAGCTGTTTTTT	CASSPPITSMLNTGELFF
TRBV5-6	16	TRBJ2-2	.	.	TGTGCCAGCAGCCCTGACTTGGGGGAGGACACCGGGGAGCTGTTTTTT	CASSPDLGEDTGELFF
TRBV6-6	15	TRBJ2-7	.	.	TGTGCCAGCAGCCGCTCCATGCAGGGGTTGCACGAGCAGTACTTC	CASSRSMQGLHEQYF
TRBV28	15	TRBJ1-2	TRBD1	.	TGTGCCAGCAGCTTAGGACAGGGTATAGTCTATGGCTACACCTTC	CASSLGQGIVYGYTF
TRBV4-2	15	TRBJ2-1	TRBD2	.	TGTGCCAGCAGCCAGGGGACTAGGAGTTCCAATGAGCAGTTCTTC	CASSQGTRSSNEQFF
TRBV19	14	TRBJ2-1	TRBD2	.	TGTGCCAGTAGGAACCCGAACACCGGGACTAATAAGTTCTTC	CASRNPNTGTNKFF
TRBV28	14	TRBJ1-2	.	.	TGTGCCAGCAGTTTAGTGGCCAGCTATTATGGCTACACCTTC	CASSLVASYYGYTF
TRBV2	12	TRBJ2-7	.	.	TGTGCCAGCAGGGGGGACACGTACGAGCAGTACTTC	CASRGDTYEQYF
TRBV7-9	15	TRBJ1-2	.	.	TGTGCCAGCAGCTTAGTCAGGGGACTCTCCTATGGCTACACCTTC	CASSLVRGLSYGYTF
TRBV11-2	15	TRBJ2-7	TRBD1	.	TGTGCCAGCAACCAATTCCGGGACAGGATCTACGAGCAGTACTTC	CASNQFRDRIYEQYF